A single sample is the source of the 2 T cell receptor beta chains below, sequenced in a study of Graves' ophthalmopathy and Graves' hyperthyroidism. Amplification of TCR beta CDR3 regions used RNA transcripts. An opening RT-PCR round employed HTBI primers and preceded a second-round multiplex PCR. From the multiplex PCR reads, TCRdb called clonotypes with MiXCR, one entry per CDR3 protein. The sample lists about 620,000 distinct CDR3 sequences; about 24% were seen once. What was sequenced was peripheral blood. These receptors all come from a woman between 18 and 29 years old with stable Graves' hyperthyroidism. Some clones in this sample may be carry-over from other donors' samples.

The V and J genes are TRBV27 and TRBJ2-2; 10 bases fit TRBD1. CDR1 is MNHEY, CDR2 SMNVEV, per germline (reference sequence). Germline trimming cut 7 bases from V and 7 bases from J; bases unmatched to any gene: 6. The CDR3 spans 14 residues. The DNA for the CDR3 is TGTGCCAGCAACCCGACAGGGGGCTTCGGGGAGCTGTTTTTT. Protein: CASNPTGGFGELFF.

This clonotype was observed at least ten times. V and J are TRBV12-3 or TRBV12-4 and TRBJ1-6; D remains ambiguous. The CDR3 runs to 16 residues. Trimming cost V 3 bases and J 0 bases, with 9 bases left between them. CDR3 in amino acids: CASSFPRFSYNSPLHF. The CDR3 DNA follows: TGTGCCAGCAGTTTCCCCAGGTTCTCCTATAATTCACCCCTCCACTTT.